Each of the 10 T cell receptor beta chains below was sequenced from the same sample in a study of somatic mutations in cytotoxic T cells in rheumatoid arthritis (TCRdb year 2017). Libraries were built with the immunoSEQ multiplex PCR assay. TCRdb mirrors the immuneACCESS table, restricted to in-frame sequences. Some clones are absent from its copies; in checked studies, under half trace to an unresolved V gene, and the reason for the others is unknown. This sample holds some 10,000 clones; more than 65% were observed only once. The top ten clones comprise about 40% of the sample. The sample consisted of CD8+ T cells sorted from blood. Receptors were obtained from a man aged 60 to 69 in good health.

This clone was counted only a few times. This chain connects TRBV9 to TRBJ1-1; possibly TRBD1 for D (6 bases). Trimming took 1 base from V and 3 from J, leaving 7 bases between them. The CDR3 extends over 13 amino acids. Germline loops: CDR1 SGDLS, CDR2 YYNGEE. CDR3 sequence: CASSVQGHTEAFF. CDR3 nucleotides: TGTGCCAGCAGCGTACAGGGGCACACTGAAGCTTTCTTT.

The gene calls are TRBV9 and TRBJ2-5; 8 nucleotides align to TRBD1. Germline loops: CDR1 SGDLS, CDR2 YYNGEE. This CDR3 comprises 14 residues. Trimming took 3 bases from V and 3 from J; bases not matched to a gene: 4. In DNA form, the CDR3 reads TGTGCCAGCAGCGGCGGGACAGGCGAAGAGACCCAGTACTTC. It codes for CASSGGTGEETQYF.

This chain uses TRBV28 with TRBJ2-7, with D unresolved. Trimming removed 6 bases from V and 2 bases from J, with 5 bases in between. Germline assignment: CDR1 MDHEN and CDR2 SYDVKM. The CDR3 is 11 residues long. The CDR3 nucleotides read TGTGCCAGCAGCCCCGCCTACGAGCAGTACTTC. It is translated as CASSPAYEQYF.

The chain joins TRBV29-1 to TRBJ2-7; D remains ambiguous. V was trimmed by 1 base and J by 1 base, leaving 8 bases between them. Germline values: CDR1 SQVTM, CDR2 ANQGSEA. This CDR3 contains 13 residues. CDR3 DNA sequence: TGCAGCGTTGAAGTTGGGGTTTCCTACGAGCAGTACTTC. Its protein product is CSVEVGVSYEQYF.

Comment on this clone: This sample also contains other DNA sequences that code for the same CDR3. This rearrangement joins TRBV6-5 to TRBJ2-2; D remains unclear. Per the germline V gene, CDR1 is MNHEY and CDR2 is SVGAGI. The CDR3 has 13 amino acids. The ends were cut back, 3 bases at V and 2 bases at J, with 4 bases in the middle. CDR3 DNA sequence: TGTGCCAGCAGTTATAGCAACACCGGGGAGCTGTTTTTT. Its translation: CASSYSNTGELFF.

The V call is TRBV5-1, the J call TRBJ2-3; 9 positions match TRBD2. Germline V CDR1 and CDR2: SGHRS, YFSETQ. With V trimmed by 4 bases and J by 2 bases, 8 bases remained unmatched. The CDR3 is 16 residues long. As DNA, the CDR3 is TGCGCCAGCAGCACGTATGGGACTAGCCACACAGATACGCAGTATTTT. This translates into CASSTYGTSHTDTQYF.

The chain uses TRBV27 and TRBJ2-5; TRBD2 is a possible D gene (5 bases). V lost 5 bases, J lost 2 bases, and 24 bases lay in between. This CDR3 is 18 amino acids long. Germline CDR1 and CDR2: MNHEY and SMNVEV (reference sequence). Written as DNA, the CDR3 is TGTGCCAGCAGTATTCCCCGAGGCCAACAGCGGATTCAAGAGACCCAGTACTTC. It is translated as CASSIPRGQQRIQETQYF.

The CDR3 DNA is TGTGCCAGCAGCCAACTAGCGGGGGGGTCAGATACGCAGTATTTT. Amino acid sequence: CASSQLAGGSDTQYF. The rearrangement links TRBV6-4 to TRBJ2-3, with 13 bases that match TRBD2. Germline loops: CDR1 MRHNA, CDR2 SNTAGT. CDR3 length: 15 amino acids. V was pared by 6 bases and J by 4 bases, with 4 bases of the junction left unmatched.

The gene calls are TRBV29-1 and TRBJ1-2; D may be TRBD1 (6 bases). The CDR3 totals 12 residues. V gave up 6 bases and J gave up 8 bases, with 16 bases separating them. Germline CDR1 reads SQVTM; CDR2 reads ANQGSEA. The DNA of the CDR3 is TGCAGCGTCCCCTGGGGGCCTAGGGGCTACACCTTC. It yields the protein CSVPWGPRGYTF.

This sequence joins TRBV19 and TRBJ1-2; D not certain. V dropped 1 base and J dropped 8 bases, with 14 bases sitting between them. Per the germline V gene, CDR1 is LNHDA and CDR2 is SQIVND (reference sequence). CDR3 size: 14 residues. CDR3 region: CASSIANLPRGYTF. CDR3 DNA: TGTGCCAGTAGTATAGCGAACCTCCCGCGGGGCTACACCTTC. Based on the CDR3 plus reference TRBV19 and TRBJ1-2, the full variable domain is DGGITQSPKYLFRKEGQNVTLSCEQNLNHDAMYWYRQDPGQGLRLIYYSQIVNDFQKGDIAEGYSVSREKKESFPLTVTSAQKNPTAFYLCASSIANLPRGYTFGSGTRLTVV.